This T cell receptor beta chain was sequenced during a study of blood T cell repertoires in COVID-19. Profiled with immunoSEQ multiplex PCR; TCRdb holds only in-frame clones, not every one. The data show 150,000 to 200,000 clones, with 60% to 85% seen just once and around 8.1% held by the top ten. Unmatched junction bases numbered 9, after V lost 7 bases and J lost 4 bases. There are 14 residues in the CDR3. The germline V gene has CDR1 SGDLS and CDR2 YYNGEE. This chain joins TRBV9 and TRBJ1-2; TRBD1 aligns across 8 bases. Sequencing was done on a sample of peripheral blood. This TCR derives from a man between 60 and 75 years old with acute or convalescent COVID-19. The CDR3 DNA reads as TGTGCCAGCGGACCCGACAGGGGAGGCTATGGCTACACCTTC. Translated: CASGPDRGGYGYTF. Variable domain in full (rest from reference TRBV9 and TRBJ1-2): DSGVTQTPKHLITATGQRVTLRCSPRSGDLSVYWYQQSLDQGLQFLIQYYNGEERAKGNILERFSAQQFPDLHSELNLSSLELGDSALYFCASGPDRGGYGYTFGSGTRLTVV.